This TCR beta chain was found in a study of cytomegalovirus exposure and HLA in healthy donors. Both 60 Vbeta primers and 13 Jbeta primers went into the PCR. Sequenced by immunoSEQ multiplex PCR; TCRdb stores in-frame clones only, minus some. The sample includes around 130,000 clones, around 80% of them seen just once. V was shortened by 6 bases and J by 3 bases, with 11 bases between the two germline ends. There are 14 residues in the CDR3. Germline assignment: CDR1 KGHSH and CDR2 LQKENI. The TCR was taken from a woman under 30 in good health and CMV-seronegative. The chain employs TRBV18 and TRBJ1-4, with D perhaps TRBD1 (6 bases). The sample comprised PBMCs. CDR3 in amino acids: CASSTQGSNEKLFF. The CDR3 DNA reads TGTGCCAGCTCGACACAGGGATCTAATGAAAAACTGTTTTTT.